The 28 T cell receptor beta chains in this list originate from one sample, sequenced in a study of blood T cell repertoires in COVID-19. This table comes from immunoSEQ multiplex PCR, and its TCRdb copy is limited to in-frame clones, with some not included. The sample contains just over 80,000 clones, around 80% of which appear only once. Sequenced input: peripheral blood. These receptor sequences come from a woman of 80 years or more with active or convalescent COVID-19.

The chain employs TRBV11-3 and TRBJ1-6; no firm D call. The CDR3 is 20 residues long. Trimming took 3 bases from V and 10 from J, leaving 31 bases between them. CDR1 and CDR2 (germline): SGHNT, YENEEA. CDR3 residues: CASSLDPDKQTVPRRSPLHF. The CDR3 bases are TGTGCCAGCAGCTTGGACCCGGATAAACAGACGGTTCCCCGGAGGTCACCCCTCCACTTT. The full variable domain, its missing parts supplied by reference TRBV11-3 and TRBJ1-6, is EAGVVQSPRYKIIEKKQPVAFWCNPISGHNTLYWYLQNLGQGPELLIRYENEEAVDDSQLPKDRFSAERLKGVDSTLKIQPAELGDSAVYLCASSLDPDKQTVPRRSPLHFGNGTRLTVT.

This clone came up a few times. CDR3 sequence: CASSLRQGGYGYTF. CDR3 DNA: TGTGCCAGCAGCTTGCGGCAGGGGGGCTATGGCTACACCTTC. This chain links TRBV5-6 with TRBJ1-2; 7 bases fit TRBD1. V lost 1 base, J lost 4 bases, and 4 bases stayed unmatched. Germline lookup yields CDR1 SGHDT and CDR2 YYEEEE. The CDR3 totals 14 residues.

J is TRBJ2-2 and V is TRBV5-4, with TRBD1 matching 7 bases. This CDR3 is 14 amino acids long. Germline CDR1 and CDR2: SGHNT and YYREEE (reference sequence). V lost 1 base and J lost 6; bases outside the gene matches: 3. The CDR3 DNA reads TGTGCCAGCAGCTTGTTGAGGGGGCCCGGGGAGCTGTTTTTT. It yields the protein CASSLLRGPGELFF.

CDR3 residues: CASSVGRAGGYGYTF. The CDR3 DNA is TGTGCCAGCAGCGTAGGCCGAGCGGGGGGCTATGGCTACACCTTC. The V call is TRBV9, the J call TRBJ1-2; D is perhaps TRBD1 (5 bases). Germline assignment: CDR1 SGDLS and CDR2 YYNGEE. V was cut by 0 bases and J by 4 bases, with 13 bases left in between. This CDR3 contains 15 residues. The full variable domain, completed using reference TRBV9 and TRBJ1-2, is DSGVTQTPKHLITATGQRVTLRCSPRSGDLSVYWYQQSLDQGLQFLIQYYNGEERAKGNILERFSAQQFPDLHSELNLSSLELGDSALYFCASSVGRAGGYGYTFGSGTRLTVV.

The chain has TRBV9 and TRBJ1-5, with D possibly TRBD1 on 5 matching bases. Germline assignment: CDR1 SGDLS and CDR2 YYNGEE. Trimming took off 9 bases at V and 6 bases at J, with 16 bases between the two ends. The CDR3 has 13 amino acids. The CDR3, as DNA: TGTGCCATCCGCGCGGGGACCCTTCAGCCCCAGCATTTT. It is translated as CAIRAGTLQPQHF.

V and J are TRBV10-3 and TRBJ2-3, with TRBD2 identical over 8 bases. The germline V gene has CDR1 ENHRY and CDR2 SYGVKD. This CDR3 contains 17 residues. Germline trimming cut 0 bases from V and 0 bases from J; bases unmatched to any gene: 5. The CDR3 DNA sequence: TGTGCCATCAGTGAGTCCACGGGGGGGCGTAGCACAGATACGCAGTATTTT. Translated: CAISESTGGRSTDTQYF.

This rearrangement joins TRBV18 to TRBJ2-3; no reliable D call. Germline values: CDR1 KGHSH, CDR2 LQKENI. The V and J ends lost 7 bases and 6 bases respectively, with 5 bases between them. The length of the CDR3 is 10 residues. The CDR3 DNA is TGTGCCAGCTTTCTTGATACGCAGTATTTT. Translated: CASFLDTQYF.

The chain employs TRBV19 and TRBJ1-5; D is possibly TRBD1 (5 bases). V lost 1 base and J 5 bases, leaving 9 bases between the germline ends. Germline V gives CDR1 LNHDA, CDR2 SQIVND (reference sequence). This CDR3 is 14 amino acids long. Here the CDR3 DNA reads TGTGCCAGTAGTATAGGCAGGGAACATCAGCCCCAGCATTTT. Encoded protein: CASSIGREHQPQHF. Based on the CDR3 plus reference TRBV19 and TRBJ1-5, the full variable domain is DGGITQSPKYLFRKEGQNVTLSCEQNLNHDAMYWYRQDPGQGLRLIYYSQIVNDFQKGDIAEGYSVSREKKESFPLTVTSAQKNPTAFYLCASSIGREHQPQHFGDGTRLSIL.

This chain joins TRBV6-1 and TRBJ1-3; 7 nucleotides match TRBD1. Germline lookup yields CDR1 MNHNS and CDR2 SASEGT. The CDR3 contains 15 residues. V shed 2 bases, J shed 2 bases, and the junction held 3 bases outside the gene matches. CDR3 DNA: TGTGCCAGCAGTGAATACAGGGGCACTGGAAACACCATATATTTT. Its protein product is CASSEYRGTGNTIYF.

The chain carries TRBV29-1 and TRBJ1-1; possibly TRBD1 for D (5 bases). Germline values: CDR1 SQVTM, CDR2 ANQGSEA. The CDR3 runs to 12 residues. V was pared by 6 bases and J by 8 bases, with 16 bases between. The CDR3 loop is CSVLGAGREAFF. CDR3 in DNA: TGCAGCGTCCTTGGGGCCGGCAGGGAAGCTTTCTTT. Filled out from reference TRBV29-1 and TRBJ1-1, the complete variable domain reads SAVISQKPSRDICQRGTSLTIQCQVDSQVTMMFWYRQQPGQSLTLIATANQGSEATYESGFVIDKFPISRPNLTFSTLTVSNMSPEDSSIYLCSVLGAGREAFFGQGTRLTVV.

This clone is medium-sized (0.01 to 0.1%). The V gene is TRBV6-2 or TRBV6-3, the J gene TRBJ2-7; no clear D. The CDR3 runs 12 residues. The germline V and J ends were trimmed by 4 bases and 3 bases, with 7 bases remaining between them. Looked up from germline, CDR1 is MNHEY and CDR2 is SVGEGT. The CDR3 is CASSSYFYEQYF. As DNA, the CDR3 is TGTGCCAGCAGTTCATACTTCTACGAGCAGTACTTC.

The chain carries TRBV7-8 and TRBJ1-5; a weak D match, TRBD1 (5 bases). The germline gives CDR1 SGHVS, CDR2 FQNEAQ. The V and J ends lost 5 bases and 7 bases respectively, with 9 bases between them. CDR3 length equals 12 residues. The CDR3 is CASSIQGQPQHF. The CDR3, as DNA: TGTGCCAGCAGCATTCAGGGACAGCCCCAGCATTTT.

This rearrangement joins TRBV18 to TRBJ2-2; D is possibly TRBD1 (6 bases). Germline values: CDR1 KGHSH, CDR2 LQKENI. CDR3 length equals 17 residues. Trimming removed 5 bases from V and 2 bases from J, with 18 bases in between. The CDR3 reads CASSTLARGDNTGELFF. CDR3 nucleotide sequence: TGTGCCAGCTCAACCCTCGCCAGGGGAGATAACACCGGGGAGCTGTTTTTT.

This clone turned up a few times. The chain combines TRBV9 with TRBJ1-4; D might be TRBD1 (6 bases). Germline loops: CDR1 SGDLS, CDR2 YYNGEE. Between the trimmed V and J ends, which lost 4 bases and 7 bases, there was a span of 14 bases. The CDR3 loop spans 14 amino acids. The CDR3 sequence is CASSPGTRAEKLFF. CDR3 coding DNA: TGTGCCAGCAGCCCAGGGACAAGGGCTGAAAAACTGTTTTTT.

The chain joins TRBV10-3 to TRBJ2-1, with TRBD1 matching over 10 bases. In germline, CDR1 is ENHRY, CDR2 SYGVKD. CDR3 length: 14 residues. V gave up 10 bases and J gave up 4 bases; unmatched junction bases: 7. The CDR3 coding sequence is TGTGCCACCGCCGACAGGGGGCTTTACAATGAGCAGTTCTTC. Protein product: CATADRGLYNEQFF.

V and J are TRBV11-2 and TRBJ2-3; TRBD2 matches at 7 bases. V dropped 2 bases and J dropped 2; count of bases not matched to a gene: 4. Germline loops: CDR1 SGHAT, CDR2 FQNNGV. CDR3 length: 15 residues. CDR3 sequence (DNA): TGTGCCAGCAGCTTAACGGCGGGGGACACAGATACGCAGTATTTT. This gives the protein CASSLTAGDTDTQYF.

V usage is TRBV9 and J usage is TRBJ2-2; TRBD1 is a possible D gene (5 bases). The CDR3 spans 14 residues. Germline loops: CDR1 SGDLS, CDR2 YYNGEE. V lost 3 bases and J lost 8, with 14 bases in between. The CDR3 spells CASSGGPKGGELFF. In DNA, the CDR3 is TGTGCCAGCAGCGGGGGCCCCAAAGGGGGGGAGCTGTTTTTT.

The V call is TRBV10-3, the J call TRBJ1-1; the D gene is possibly TRBD1 (6 bases). The germline V gene encodes CDR1 ENHRY and CDR2 SYGVKD. Trimming cost V 3 bases and J 5 bases, with 13 bases left between them. The CDR3 runs 14 residues. CDR3: CAISDLTGRTEAFF. CDR3 DNA sequence: TGTGCCATCAGTGACCTAACAGGGAGAACTGAAGCTTTCTTT.

In this sample, this clone turned up a few times. The rearrangement uses TRBV7-9 and TRBJ2-7; the match to TRBD2 covers 8 bases. This CDR3 spans 16 amino acids. Trimming took 5 bases from V and 3 from J; bases not matched to a gene: 12. Germline CDR1 SEHNR, CDR2 FQNEAQ (reference sequence). The CDR3 DNA is TGTGCCAGCAGCCCACCGGGGGGGCTGAGGGGCTACGAGCAGTACTTC. Protein product: CASSPPGGLRGYEQYF. Complete variable domain (other parts from reference TRBV7-9 and TRBJ2-7): DTGVSQNPRHKITKRGQNVTFRCDPISEHNRLYWYRQTLGQGPEFLTYFQNEAQLEKSRLLSDRFSAERPKGSFSTLEIQRTEQGDSAMYLCASSPPGGLRGYEQYFGPGTRLTVT.

This chain links TRBV4-3 with TRBJ2-3, with unresolved D. The V end was cut by 5 bases, the J end by 2 bases, with 20 bases between. CDR1 and CDR2 (germline): LGHNA, YSLEER. This CDR3 is built from 17 residues. The CDR3 region has the DNA TGCGCCAGCAGCACCCTTCCCACAGAGAAATTCACAGATACGCAGTATTTT. Translation gives CASSTLPTEKFTDTQYF.

The chain joins TRBV15 to TRBJ2-1; the D is unclear. Trimming pared 0 bases from V and 13 bases from J, leaving 13 bases between. Per the germline V gene, CDR1 is LNHNV and CDR2 is YYDKDF (reference sequence). This CDR3 has 13 amino acids. The CDR3 nucleotides read TGTGCCACCAGCAGAGAAGTCCCCACTGTACAGTTCTTC. Its translation: CATSREVPTVQFF.

The chain carries TRBV28 and TRBJ1-2; TRBD1 matches 9 bases. The V segment lost 6 bases and the J segment 7 bases; nucleotides outside the gene matches: 3. The CDR3 has 12 residues. Germline-derived CDR1 and CDR2 are MDHEN and SYDVKM. The CDR3 loop reads CASRQGALGYTF. The CDR3 DNA reads as TGTGCCAGCAGACAGGGGGCGCTTGGCTACACCTTC.

The rearrangement uses TRBV29-1 and TRBJ2-1, with a possible D match to TRBD2 (6 bases). The CDR3 loop spans 12 amino acids. Germline V CDR1 and CDR2: SQVTM, ANQGSEA. The V end was cut by 6 bases, the J end by 9 bases, with 15 bases between. CDR3 bases: TGCAGCGTCAAATCGGACGGGGGTGAGCAGTTCTTC. Its protein is CSVKSDGGEQFF.

J is TRBJ2-2 and V is TRBV4-1, with 13 bases matching TRBD2. J gave up 6 bases and V 2 bases, and 3 bases lay outside the gene matches. Germline CDR1 reads MGHRA; CDR2 reads YSYEKL. This CDR3 is 16 amino acids long. This CDR3 reads CASSQPTSGGAGELFF. The CDR3 region has the DNA TGCGCCAGCAGCCAACCAACTAGCGGGGGGGCCGGGGAGCTGTTTTTT.

This CDR3 reads CAWSIRHRGSGYTF. The CDR3 DNA reads TGTGCCTGGAGTATTCGGCACAGGGGTAGCGGCTACACCTTC. The rearrangement uses TRBV30 and TRBJ1-2; 7 bases are shared with TRBD1. The CDR3 extends over 14 amino acids. Per germline, CDR1 GTSNPN and CDR2 SVGIG (reference sequence). V lost 2 bases, J lost 8 bases, and 11 bases stayed unmatched. Filled out from reference TRBV30 and TRBJ1-2, the complete variable domain reads SQTIHQWPATLVQPVGSPLSLECTVEGTSNPNLYWYRQAAGRGLQLLFYSVGIGQISSEVPQNLSASRPQDRQFILSSKKLLLSDSGFYLCAWSIRHRGSGYTFGSGTRLTVV.

The rearrangement uses TRBV3-1 (or the pseudogene TRBV3-2) and TRBJ1-2; D is possibly TRBD1 (5 bases). The CDR3 has 16 residues. Germline CDR1 is LGHDT and CDR2 is YNNKEL (reference sequence). Deletions cut 2 bases from V and 6 bases from J, with 19 bases between. CDR3 sequence (DNA): TGTGCCAGCAGCCAAACCCCGGACACGAAGTGGGATGGCTACACCTTC. Amino acids: CASSQTPDTKWDGYTF.

The chain joins TRBV7-8 to TRBJ1-6; D is uncertain. The germline gives CDR1 SGHVS, CDR2 FQNEAQ. The ends were cut back, 6 bases at V and 0 bases at J, with 9 bases in the middle. The CDR3 totals 15 residues. CDR3 loop: CASRGGSSYNSPLHF. In DNA form, the CDR3 reads TGTGCCAGCAGGGGAGGGAGCTCCTATAATTCACCCCTCCACTTT.

The V call is TRBV7-2, the J call TRBJ1-3; no clear D gene. The CDR3 has 14 residues. Trimming took off 1 base at V and 0 bases at J, with 4 bases between the two ends. Germline V gives CDR1 SGHTA, CDR2 FQGNSA. The CDR3 DNA is TGTGCCAGCAGCTTAGTACTCTCTGGAAACACCATATATTTT. It specifies CASSLVLSGNTIYF.